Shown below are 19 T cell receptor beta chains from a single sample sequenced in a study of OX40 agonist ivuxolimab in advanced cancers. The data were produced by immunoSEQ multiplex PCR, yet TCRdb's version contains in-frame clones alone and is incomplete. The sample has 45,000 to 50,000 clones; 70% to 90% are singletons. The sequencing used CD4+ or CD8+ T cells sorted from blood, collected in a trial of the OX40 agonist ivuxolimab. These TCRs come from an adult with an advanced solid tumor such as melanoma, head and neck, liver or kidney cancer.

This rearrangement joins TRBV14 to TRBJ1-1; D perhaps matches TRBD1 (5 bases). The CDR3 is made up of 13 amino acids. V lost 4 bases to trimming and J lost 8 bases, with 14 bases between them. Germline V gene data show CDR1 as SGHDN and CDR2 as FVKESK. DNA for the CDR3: TGTGCCAGCAGCCTTGAAGGAGGACACGAAGCTTTCTTT. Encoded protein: CASSLEGGHEAFF. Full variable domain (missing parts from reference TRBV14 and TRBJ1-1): EAGVTQFPSHSVIEKGQTVTLRCDPISGHDNLYWYRRVMGKEIKFLLHFVKESKQDESGMPNNRFLAERTGGTYSTLKVQPAELEDSGVYFCASSLEGGHEAFFGQGTRLTVV.

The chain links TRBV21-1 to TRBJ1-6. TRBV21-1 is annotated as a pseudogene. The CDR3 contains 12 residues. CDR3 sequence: CASSKEKSPLHF. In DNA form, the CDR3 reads TGTGCCTCCAGCAAAGAAAAATCACCCCTCCACTTT.

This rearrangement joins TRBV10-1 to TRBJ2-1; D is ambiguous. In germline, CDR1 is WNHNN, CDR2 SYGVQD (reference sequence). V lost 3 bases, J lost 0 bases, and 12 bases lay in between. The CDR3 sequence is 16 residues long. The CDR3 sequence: CASSDPTASSYNEQFF. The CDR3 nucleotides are TGCGCCAGCAGTGATCCGACTGCGAGCTCCTACAATGAGCAGTTCTTC.

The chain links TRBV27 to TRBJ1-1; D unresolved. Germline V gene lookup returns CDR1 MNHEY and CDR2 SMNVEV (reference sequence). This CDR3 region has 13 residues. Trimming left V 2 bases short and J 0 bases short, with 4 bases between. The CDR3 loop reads CASSLELNTEAFF. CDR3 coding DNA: TGTGCCAGCAGTTTAGAGCTGAACACTGAAGCTTTCTTT.

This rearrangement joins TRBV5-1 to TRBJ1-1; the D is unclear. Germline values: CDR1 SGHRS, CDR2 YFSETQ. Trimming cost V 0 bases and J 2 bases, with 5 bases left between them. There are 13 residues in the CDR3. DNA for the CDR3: TGCGCCAGCAGCTTGGCTGCTAACACTGAAGCTTTCTTT. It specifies CASSLAANTEAFF.

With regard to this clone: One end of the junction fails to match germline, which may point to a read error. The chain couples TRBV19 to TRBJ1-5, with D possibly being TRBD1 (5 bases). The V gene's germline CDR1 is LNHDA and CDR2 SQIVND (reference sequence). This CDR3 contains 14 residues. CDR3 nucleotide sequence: TGTGCCAGTAGCACCCCTTTGAGGCAGGGAGTATTGTATTTT. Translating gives CASSTPLRQGVLYF.

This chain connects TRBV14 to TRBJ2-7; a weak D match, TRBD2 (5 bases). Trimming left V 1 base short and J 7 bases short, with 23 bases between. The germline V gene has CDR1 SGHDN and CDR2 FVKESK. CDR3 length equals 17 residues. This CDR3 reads CASSQGEMRARFGEQYF. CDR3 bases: TGTGCCAGCAGCCAAGGGGAGATGAGGGCCCGGTTCGGGGAGCAGTACTTC.

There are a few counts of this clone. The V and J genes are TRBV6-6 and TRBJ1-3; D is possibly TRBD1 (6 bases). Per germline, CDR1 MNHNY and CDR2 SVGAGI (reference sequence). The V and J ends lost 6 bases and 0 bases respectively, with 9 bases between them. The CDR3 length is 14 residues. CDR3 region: CASRGTSSGNTIYF. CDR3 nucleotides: TGTGCCAGCAGGGGGACAAGCTCTGGAAACACCATATATTTT.

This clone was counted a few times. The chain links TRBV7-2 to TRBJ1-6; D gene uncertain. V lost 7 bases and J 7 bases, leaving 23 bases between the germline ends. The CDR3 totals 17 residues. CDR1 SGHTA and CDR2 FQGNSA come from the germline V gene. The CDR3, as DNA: TGTGCCAGCACCTCTTTTGGGGATGTGTGGATGAATTCACCCCTCCACTTT. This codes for CASTSFGDVWMNSPLHF.

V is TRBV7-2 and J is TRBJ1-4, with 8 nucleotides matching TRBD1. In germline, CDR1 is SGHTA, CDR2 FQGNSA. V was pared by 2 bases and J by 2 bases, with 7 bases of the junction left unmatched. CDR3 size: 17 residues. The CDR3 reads CASSLFPQGVTNEKLFF. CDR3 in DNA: TGTGCCAGCAGCTTATTCCCACAGGGGGTTACTAATGAAAAACTGTTTTTT.

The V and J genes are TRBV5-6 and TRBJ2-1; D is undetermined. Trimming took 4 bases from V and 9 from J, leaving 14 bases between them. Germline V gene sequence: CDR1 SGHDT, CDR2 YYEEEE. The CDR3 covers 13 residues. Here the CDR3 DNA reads TGTGCCAGCAGCCCTGGTAGGGCAGGTGAGCAGTTCTTC. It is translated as CASSPGRAGEQFF.

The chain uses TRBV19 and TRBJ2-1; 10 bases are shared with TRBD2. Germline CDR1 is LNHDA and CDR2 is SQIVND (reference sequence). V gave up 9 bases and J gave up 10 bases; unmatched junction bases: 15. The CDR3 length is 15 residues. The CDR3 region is CASTSGSGGAQEQFF. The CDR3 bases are TGTGCCAGCACTTCAGGGAGCGGGGGGGCCCAGGAGCAGTTCTTC. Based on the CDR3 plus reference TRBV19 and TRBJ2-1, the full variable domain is DGGITQSPKYLFRKEGQNVTLSCEQNLNHDAMYWYRQDPGQGLRLIYYSQIVNDFQKGDIAEGYSVSREKKESFPLTVTSAQKNPTAFYLCASTSGSGGAQEQFFGPGTRLTVL.

The CDR3 region is CASSFGGLNTEAFF. CDR3 sequence (DNA): TGTGCCAGCAGCTTTGGGGGGCTGAACACTGAAGCTTTCTTT. The V call is TRBV7-8, the J call TRBJ1-1; D is perhaps TRBD1 (6 bases). CDR3 size: 14 residues. V was trimmed by 3 bases and J by 0 bases, leaving 8 bases between them. Per the germline V gene, CDR1 is SGHVS and CDR2 is FQNEAQ. Drawing the rest from reference TRBV7-8 and TRBJ1-1, the complete variable domain is GAGVSQSPRYKVAKRGQDVALRCDPISGHVSLFWYQQALGQGPEFLTYFQNEAQLDKSGLPSDRFFAERPEGSVSTLKIQRTQQEDSAVYLCASSFGGLNTEAFFGQGTRLTVV.

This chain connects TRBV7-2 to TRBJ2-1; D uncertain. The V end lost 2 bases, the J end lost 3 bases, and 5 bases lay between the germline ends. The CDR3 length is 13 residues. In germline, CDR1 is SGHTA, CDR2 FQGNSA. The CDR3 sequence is CASSLNGYNEQFF. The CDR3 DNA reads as TGTGCCAGCAGCTTAAACGGCTACAATGAGCAGTTCTTC. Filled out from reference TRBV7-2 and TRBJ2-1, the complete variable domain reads GAGVSQSPSNKVTEKGKDVELRCDPISGHTALYWYRQSLGQGLEFLIYFQGNSAPDKSGLPSDRFSAERTGGSVSTLTIQRTQQEDSAVYLCASSLNGYNEQFFGPGTRLTVL.

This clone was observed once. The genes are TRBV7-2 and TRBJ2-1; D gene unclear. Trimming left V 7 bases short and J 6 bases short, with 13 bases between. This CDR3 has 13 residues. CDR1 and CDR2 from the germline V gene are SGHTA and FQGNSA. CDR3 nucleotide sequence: TGTGCCAGCACTACGACGAGAGTCAATGAGCAGTTCTTC. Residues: CASTTTRVNEQFF.

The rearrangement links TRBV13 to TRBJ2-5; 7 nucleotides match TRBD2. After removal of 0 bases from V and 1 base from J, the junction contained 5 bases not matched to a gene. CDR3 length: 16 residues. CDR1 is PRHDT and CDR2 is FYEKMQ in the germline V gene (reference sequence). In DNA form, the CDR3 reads TGTGCCAGCAGCTTAGGCCTAGCGGCGTCCCAAGAGACCCAGTACTTC. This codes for CASSLGLAASQETQYF.

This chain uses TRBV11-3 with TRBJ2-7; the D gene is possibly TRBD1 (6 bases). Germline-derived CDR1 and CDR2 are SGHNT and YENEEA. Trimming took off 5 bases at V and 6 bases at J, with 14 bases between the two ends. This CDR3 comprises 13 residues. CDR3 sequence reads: CASSAIRGAEQYF. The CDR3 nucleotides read TGTGCCAGCAGCGCGATCAGGGGCGCCGAGCAGTACTTC.

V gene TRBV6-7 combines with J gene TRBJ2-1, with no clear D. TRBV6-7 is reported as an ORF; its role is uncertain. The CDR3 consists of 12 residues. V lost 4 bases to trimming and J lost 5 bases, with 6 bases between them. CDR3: CASSSPNNEQFF. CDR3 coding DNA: TGTGCCAGCAGTTCGCCGAACAATGAGCAGTTCTTC.

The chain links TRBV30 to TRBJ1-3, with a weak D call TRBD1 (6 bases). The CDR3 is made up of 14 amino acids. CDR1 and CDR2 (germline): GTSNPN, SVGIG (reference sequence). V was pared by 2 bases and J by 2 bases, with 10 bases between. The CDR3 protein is CAWSIWTAGNTIYF. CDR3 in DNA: TGTGCCTGGAGTATCTGGACAGCTGGAAACACCATATATTTT.